The 17 T cell receptor beta chains reported below all come from one sample, sequenced in a study of lymphopenia after photon versus proton radiotherapy. Generated by immunoSEQ multiplex PCR, the TCRdb table keeps only in-frame clones and is missing some. The profile shows 150,000 to 200,000 clones, about 88% of them singletons. The input for sequencing was peripheral blood, taken from a patient treated with photon-based radiotherapy. The receptors here all came from a man aged 45-65 years with gastric cancer.

V gene TRBV7-9 combines with J gene TRBJ2-2; no clear D gene. The CDR3 spans 16 residues. V was cut by 4 bases and J by 5 bases, with 17 bases left in between. Germline assignment: CDR1 SEHNR and CDR2 FQNEAQ (reference sequence). The CDR3 coding sequence is TGTGCCAGCAGCTCCCGGCAGGCGAGAACGACCGGGGAGCTGTTTTTT. Translation gives CASSSRQARTTGELFF.

V and J are TRBV27 and TRBJ2-2; D call uncertain. From germline, CDR1 is MNHEY and CDR2 SMNVEV (reference sequence). Trimming took 3 bases from V and 2 from J, leaving 10 bases between them. The CDR3 is 15 residues long. The CDR3 sequence: CASSLVMGNTGELFF. CDR3 DNA sequence: TGTGCCAGCAGTTTGGTAATGGGTAACACCGGGGAGCTGTTTTTT.

This clone was seen a few times. This sequence joins TRBV7-9 and TRBJ1-1; D gene ambiguous. The germline gives CDR1 SEHNR, CDR2 FQNEAQ (reference sequence). CDR3 length equals 14 residues. V lost 3 bases to trimming and J lost 1 base, with 9 bases between them. The CDR3 is CASSFLGPNTEAFF. The CDR3 DNA follows: TGTGCCAGCAGCTTCCTAGGTCCGAACACTGAAGCTTTCTTT.

The V gene is TRBV6-6, the J gene TRBJ2-7; TRBD1 might be the D (7 bases). Germline values: CDR1 MNHNY, CDR2 SVGAGI (reference sequence). Trimming cost V 5 bases and J 4 bases, with 12 bases left between them. The CDR3 spans 13 residues. The CDR3 loop is CASSPRGEYEQYF. CDR3 sequence (DNA): TGTGCCAGCAGTCCCAGGGGGGAGTACGAGCAGTACTTC.

V and J are TRBV4-3 and TRBJ2-3, with 9 positions matching TRBD2. The CDR3 is 15 amino acids. V gave up 4 bases and J gave up 0 bases; unmatched junction bases: 2. Germline V gene sequence: CDR1 LGHNA, CDR2 YSLEER. CDR3 sequence reads: CASSLGLASTDTQYF. CDR3 bases: TGCGCCAGCAGCCTGGGACTAGCTAGCACAGATACGCAGTATTTT.

The count of this clone is one. This chain's CDR3 is CASSSTTGPTGELFF. DNA of the CDR3: TGTGCCAGCAGCTCGACTACAGGGCCCACCGGGGAGCTGTTTTTT. The chain employs TRBV7-3 and TRBJ2-2; tentatively, D is TRBD1 (6 bases). V shed 4 bases and J shed 4 bases, with 13 bases lying between them. Germline V CDR1 and CDR2: SGHTA, FQGTGA. The CDR3 runs to 15 residues.

This rearrangement joins TRBV6-5 to TRBJ1-2; D may be TRBD1 (5 bases). The CDR3 covers 15 residues. The V end lost 5 bases, the J end lost 5 bases, and 18 bases lay between the germline ends. Germline CDR1 is MNHEY and CDR2 is SVGAGI. The CDR3 coding sequence is TGTGCCAGCAGTCCCGAGGGGCAGGGAAGATATGGCTACACCTTC. It translates to CASSPEGQGRYGYTF.

This chain uses TRBV5-1 with TRBJ1-2, with D uncertain. The CDR3 spans 18 residues. The ends were cut back, 0 bases at V and 4 bases at J, with 22 bases in the middle. Germline-derived CDR1 and CDR2 are SGHRS and YFSETQ. The CDR3 region has the DNA TGCGCCAGCAGCTTGGCCTATTTGGACCCGTCACAGATCTATGGCTACACCTTC. Translating it yields CASSLAYLDPSQIYGYTF.

This chain joins TRBV5-4 and TRBJ1-1; 9 nucleotides match TRBD1. Looked up from germline, CDR1 is SGHNT and CDR2 is YYREEE (reference sequence). This CDR3 has 15 amino acids. After removal of 1 base from V and 3 bases from J, the junction contained 4 bases not matched to a gene. The chain's CDR3 is CASSLYDRGDTEAFF. The CDR3 DNA sequence: TGTGCCAGCAGCTTGTACGACAGGGGGGACACTGAAGCTTTCTTT.

The gene calls are TRBV18 and TRBJ2-1, with D possibly TRBD2 on 6 matching bases. V was pared by 6 bases and J by 1 base, with 19 bases between. The CDR3 spans 17 residues. Germline CDR1 is KGHSH and CDR2 is LQKENI. The CDR3 DNA reads as TGTGCCAGCTCGCGTTCAGGACAACGGGAGTCCTACAATGAGCAGTTCTTC. Translating it yields CASSRSGQRESYNEQFF.

The rearrangement joins TRBV5-1 to TRBJ2-7, with 10 bases fitting TRBD2. V gave up 2 bases and J gave up 7 bases; unmatched junction bases: 18. Germline values: CDR1 SGHRS, CDR2 YFSETQ. This CDR3 spans 18 amino acids. The chain's CDR3 is CASSLQTGEAGGPHEQYF. The DNA of the CDR3 is TGCGCCAGCAGCTTACAGACAGGTGAAGCGGGAGGGCCCCATGAGCAGTACTTC.

The rearrangement links TRBV5-4 to TRBJ2-5; D might be TRBD1 (5 bases). This CDR3 region has 14 residues. Trimming removed 2 bases from V and 1 base from J, with 9 bases in between. The germline gives CDR1 SGHNT, CDR2 YYREEE (reference sequence). DNA of the CDR3: TGTGCCAGCAGCTTAGAACAGGTCCAAGAGACCCAGTACTTC. As protein: CASSLEQVQETQYF.

The V call is TRBV5-1, the J call TRBJ2-7, with D uncertain. V shed 4 bases and J shed 2 bases, with 13 bases lying between them. The CDR3 extends over 14 amino acids. From germline, CDR1 is SGHRS and CDR2 YFSETQ. CDR3 sequence: CASSPVAQAYEQYF. In DNA form, the CDR3 reads TGCGCCAGCAGCCCGGTAGCACAAGCCTACGAGCAGTACTTC.

The V gene is TRBV28, the J gene TRBJ1-5, with TRBD1 matching 10 bases. V lost 7 bases and J lost 2; bases outside the gene matches: 5. The germline V gene encodes CDR1 MDHEN and CDR2 SYDVKM. The CDR3 length is 15 residues. CDR3 DNA sequence: TGTGCCAGCATGGACAGGGGGAGGGGCAATCAGCCCCAGCATTTT. Translated: CASMDRGRGNQPQHF.

V is TRBV29-1 and J is TRBJ1-1; D ambiguous. With 5 bases removed from V and 4 bases from J, the gap between germline ends came to 14 bases. Per the germline V gene, CDR1 is SQVTM and CDR2 is ANQGSEA. The CDR3 sequence is 13 residues long. The CDR3 sequence: CSVSRGRFTEAFF. DNA for the CDR3: TGCAGCGTTTCCCGTGGACGATTCACTGAAGCTTTCTTT.

This rearrangement joins TRBV28 to TRBJ1-5; 7 bases match TRBD1. The CDR3 loop spans 16 amino acids. The junction had 10 bases not matched to a gene; V was cut back by 1 base and J by 7 bases. Per germline, CDR1 MDHEN and CDR2 SYDVKM. In DNA form, the CDR3 reads TGTGCCAGCAGTTTATCCGGTGGACAGGTAGGCCAGCCCCAGCATTTT. Translated: CASSLSGGQVGQPQHF.

The chain joins TRBV27 to TRBJ2-1; 10 bases fit TRBD2. CDR3 size: 17 residues. V lost 6 bases and J lost 4; bases outside the gene matches: 12. CDR1 and CDR2 (germline): MNHEY, SMNVEV (reference sequence). CDR3 nucleotides: TGTGCCAGCAGCCCAACCTTAGCGGGAGGACCATACAATGAGCAGTTCTTC. It translates to CASSPTLAGGPYNEQFF.